Listed here are 19 T cell receptor beta chains from one sample, sequenced in a study of T cell responses to AZD1222 COVID-19 vaccine. Libraries were prepared by immunoSEQ multiplex PCR; TCRdb keeps only in-frame clonotypes and omits some of them. The sample holds tens of thousands of clones, about nine tenths seen once. The sample in question was peripheral blood, obtained on day 0 of AZD1222 vaccination. The receptor source for this set is an adult in good health.

This clone was detected only a few times. This chain links TRBV18 with TRBJ1-2; D is perhaps TRBD1 (5 bases). The CDR3 covers 14 residues. The germline V and J ends were trimmed by 3 bases and 2 bases, with 10 bases remaining between them. Germline CDR1 reads KGHSH; CDR2 reads LQKENI. The CDR3 here is CASSPSQGNYGYTF. The DNA of the CDR3 is TGTGCCAGCTCACCCAGCCAGGGAAACTATGGCTACACCTTC.

This clone occurred once. The rearrangement uses TRBV6-8 and TRBJ2-7, with D tentatively TRBD2 (5 bases). The CDR3 loop spans 17 amino acids. The V end was cut by 8 bases, the J end by 3 bases, with 26 bases between. The V gene's germline CDR1 is MNHGY and CDR2 SAAAGT. CDR3 sequence reads: CASPPPDSFPKGYEQYF. CDR3 DNA sequence: TGTGCCAGCCCCCCTCCGGACTCTTTTCCGAAGGGCTACGAGCAGTACTTC.

The V call is TRBV5-1, the J call TRBJ2-5; TRBD1 might be the D (5 bases). Trimming cost V 1 base and J 0 bases, with 13 bases left between them. The CDR3 runs 16 residues. Germline V gene sequence: CDR1 SGHRS, CDR2 YFSETQ. The CDR3 DNA reads as TGCGCCAGCAGCTTGTGGGGCTCCGAAGACCAAGAGACCCAGTACTTC. Protein sequence: CASSLWGSEDQETQYF. The variable domain in full, with the rest retrieved from reference TRBV5-1 and TRBJ2-5, is KAGVTQTPRYLIKTRGQQVTLSCSPISGHRSVSWYQQTPGQGLQFLFEYFSETQRNKGNFPGRFSGRQFSNSRSEMNVSTLELGDSALYLCASSLWGSEDQETQYFGPGTRLLVL.

The chain is built from TRBV7-3 and TRBJ2-3; no definite D call. CDR3 length: 14 amino acids. V was cut by 3 bases and J by 2 bases, with 9 bases left in between. Germline CDR1 reads SGHTA; CDR2 reads FQGTGA. This CDR3 reads CASSFLGPTDTQYF. CDR3 nucleotides: TGTGCCAGCAGCTTCTTAGGCCCCACAGATACGCAGTATTTT.

The rearrangement joins TRBV6-5 to TRBJ1-6; D is unresolved. CDR1 is MNHEY and CDR2 is SVGAGI in the germline V gene. There are 13 residues in the CDR3. V dropped 6 bases and J dropped 6 bases, with 9 bases sitting between them. As DNA, the CDR3 is TGTGCCAGCAGCCGCACCCTTAATTCACCCCTCCACTTT. Amino acid sequence: CASSRTLNSPLHF.

This rearrangement joins TRBV7-6 to TRBJ2-2, with 11 bases identical to TRBD1. With V trimmed by 2 bases and J by 4 bases, 9 bases remained unmatched. The CDR3 runs to 18 residues. Germline assignment: CDR1 SGHVS and CDR2 FNYEAQ. The CDR3 coding sequence is TGTGCCAGCAGCTTAACGGGTGTCGGGACAGGGGGCACCGGGGAGCTGTTTTTT. Amino acid sequence: CASSLTGVGTGGTGELFF.

The chain combines TRBV25-1 with TRBJ2-1; TRBD2 matches 8 bases. Germline CDR1 reads MGHDK; CDR2 reads SYGVNS. V was pared by 4 bases and J by 4 bases, with 12 bases of the junction left unmatched. The CDR3 length is 17 residues. Written as DNA, the CDR3 is TGTGCCAGCAGTGGGGGGACTGGGACTAGTTATTACAATGAGCAGTTCTTC. It specifies CASSGGTGTSYYNEQFF.

V is TRBV10-3 and J is TRBJ2-1, with 8 bases identical to TRBD1. There are 13 residues in the CDR3. The germline gives CDR1 ENHRY, CDR2 SYGVKD. V lost 9 bases to trimming and J lost 9 bases; unmatched junction nucleotides: 10. CDR3 region: CAMRNRGVPEQFF. The CDR3 DNA reads TGTGCCATGAGGAACAGGGGGGTTCCTGAGCAGTTCTTC.

The chain couples TRBV2 to TRBJ1-4, with D perhaps matching TRBD1 (6 bases). The CDR3 covers 18 residues. CDR1 and CDR2 (germline): SNHLY, FYNNEI. Trimming took 7 bases from V and 8 from J, leaving 29 bases between them. CDR3 sequence reads: CASKRANRARGWVEKLFF. The CDR3 DNA reads TGTGCCAGCAAGAGAGCTAACAGGGCGAGGGGTTGGGTGGAAAAACTGTTTTTT.

In its sample, this clone was seen a few times. The V and J genes are TRBV6-1 and TRBJ2-5; 7 bases map to TRBD1. The CDR3 has 14 amino acids. J lost 5 bases, V lost 1 base, and 4 bases had no gene match. CDR1 is MNHNS and CDR2 is SASEGT in the germline V gene. CDR3 amino acids: CASSEGQGWETQYF. The CDR3 DNA follows: TGTGCCAGCAGTGAAGGACAGGGTTGGGAGACCCAGTACTTC.

V is TRBV10-3 and J is TRBJ2-5; 12 positions match TRBD2. J was trimmed by 5 bases and V by 2 bases; bases with no gene match: 3. CDR1 ENHRY and CDR2 SYGVKD come from the germline V gene. The CDR3 loop spans 15 amino acids. CDR3 sequence: CAISETSGRRETQYF. CDR3 bases: TGTGCCATCAGTGAGACTAGCGGGAGGCGGGAGACCCAGTACTTC.

The rearrangement links TRBV7-3 to TRBJ1-1; D remains ambiguous. The ends were cut back, 4 bases at V and 0 bases at J, with 6 bases in the middle. The CDR3 covers 13 residues. Germline CDR1 is SGHTA and CDR2 is FQGTGA. DNA of the CDR3: TGTGCCAGCAGCTCCTCTATGAACACTGAAGCTTTCTTT. Translating gives CASSSSMNTEAFF.

The chain recombines TRBV25-1 with TRBJ2-6, with TRBD1 identical over 10 bases. V dropped 9 bases and J dropped 1; count of bases not matched to a gene: 6. The CDR3 totals 16 residues. Germline values: CDR1 MGHDK, CDR2 SYGVNS. The CDR3 is CASGQGDSSGANVLTF. The CDR3 DNA sequence: TGTGCCAGTGGACAGGGGGATAGTTCTGGGGCCAACGTCCTGACTTTC.

CDR3 sequence: CASSLGDRGNTSNQPQHF. As DNA, the CDR3 is TGTGCCAGCAGCTTAGGGGACAGGGGGAATACTAGCAATCAGCCCCAGCATTTT. The chain carries TRBV11-2 and TRBJ1-5; 11 nucleotides match TRBD1. V lost 1 base, J lost 0 bases, and 5 bases stayed unmatched. The CDR3 totals 18 residues. Germline V gene lookup returns CDR1 SGHAT and CDR2 FQNNGV.

Relative to its sample, this clone is medium-sized. The chain is built from TRBV19 and TRBJ1-2, with D uncertain. The CDR3 consists of 14 residues. The germline V gene encodes CDR1 LNHDA and CDR2 SQIVND (reference sequence). V was trimmed by 3 bases and J by 1 base, leaving 9 bases between them. The CDR3 region has the DNA TGTGCCAGTAGTATCCTGGGTTATAACTATGGCTACACCTTC. This encodes CASSILGYNYGYTF.

The chain uses TRBV18 and TRBJ2-7, with D maybe TRBD2 (6 bases). Germline CDR1 KGHSH, CDR2 LQKENI. Deletions cut 2 bases from V and 7 bases from J, with 15 bases between. The CDR3 sequence is 14 residues long. CDR3 loop: CASSPKGGEWEQYF. For the CDR3, the DNA is TGTGCCAGCTCACCAAAAGGAGGGGAGTGGGAGCAGTACTTC.

The J gene is TRBJ1-1, the V gene TRBV7-8, with 7 bases that match TRBD1. The V gene's germline CDR1 is SGHVS and CDR2 FQNEAQ. Trimming cost V 5 bases and J 4 bases; bases outside gene matches: 7. The CDR3 runs to 14 residues. CDR3 bases: TGTGCCAGCAGCCCAGCCCAGGGGGGCACTGAAGCTTTCTTT. Amino acid sequence: CASSPAQGGTEAFF.

The chain joins TRBV6-5 to TRBJ1-1; no definite D call. CDR1 and CDR2 from the germline V gene are MNHEY and SVGAGI. The CDR3 has 14 residues. Trimming took off 0 bases at V and 2 bases at J, with 7 bases between the two ends. The DNA for the CDR3 is TGTGCCAGCAGTTACTCGTGGGGAAACACTGAAGCTTTCTTT. Its protein is CASSYSWGNTEAFF.

The chain couples TRBV7-9 to TRBJ2-2; 7 positions agree with TRBD2. The CDR3 has 15 residues. Per germline, CDR1 SEHNR and CDR2 FQNEAQ (reference sequence). The V and J ends lost 1 base and 4 bases, in that order; junction bases with no gene match: 3. CDR3 sequence reads: CASSLGGSGTGELFF. DNA of the CDR3: TGTGCCAGCAGCTTAGGCGGGAGCGGCACCGGGGAGCTGTTTTTT.